What follows are 2 T cell receptor beta chains derived from one specimen sequenced in a study of CD8+ T cells in alopecia areata listed by TCRdb under 2018. The library was made by the immunoSEQ multiplex PCR assay. For TCR sequencing, RNA was extracted from every sample and reverse transcribed into cDNA to serve as template. The clones in this table, taken by TCRdb from immuneACCESS, are in-frame only. Not every clone is retained; where verified, under half of the shortfall comes from an unresolved V gene, and the cause of the rest is unknown. Here the sample has more than 150,000 clones; approximately 56% occur a single time. The ten most abundant clones make up about 15% of the sample. The time point label for this specimen denotes: baseline before oral tofacitinib. The sequencing here drew on CD4+ T cells sorted from blood, taken at week 0. The receptors here all came from a human donor with alopecia areata.

The chain links TRBV29-1 to TRBJ1-2; 8 bases are a match to TRBD1. CDR3 length equals 13 residues. The germline V gene encodes CDR1 SQVTM and CDR2 ANQGSEA. Losses at the gene ends were 7 bases for V and 2 bases for J; bases not matched to a gene: 6. The CDR3 region is CSGGQGGNYGYTF. The CDR3 bases are TGCAGCGGAGGACAGGGAGGGAACTATGGCTACACCTTC. The entire variable domain, with the rest obtained from reference TRBV29-1 and TRBJ1-2, is as follows: SAVISQKPSRDICQRGTSLTIQCQVDSQVTMMFWYRQQPGQSLTLIATANQGSEATYESGFVIDKFPISRPNLTFSTLTVSNMSPEDSSIYLCSGGQGGNYGYTFGSGTRLTVV.

This sequence joins TRBV30 and TRBJ1-2; D gene ambiguous. The CDR3 is 12 residues long. The germline gives CDR1 GTSNPN, CDR2 SVGIG (reference sequence). The V end was cut by 7 bases, the J end by 7 bases, with 16 bases between. In DNA, the CDR3 is TGTGCCTCCCCGGGGTCAGTCCGTGGCTACACCTTC. Its protein is CASPGSVRGYTF.